Listed here is a single T cell receptor (beta chain). What it binds is unknown. CDR3 length: 13 amino acids. The V and J ends lost 5 bases and 0 bases respectively, with 7 bases between them. Germline V gene lookup returns CDR1 LNHDA and CDR2 SQIVND (reference sequence). Measured with immunoSEQ multiplex PCR; TCRdb has only the in-frame clones, and not every one. The profile shows under 500,000 clones, about 90% of them singletons. Treatment described: some 20 received Ad26.COV2.S at low or high dose, single or two shots; 5 received placebo; per-sample allocation not given. It was on day 63 after the first vaccine or placebo injection that samples were taken. The sample originates from a study of Ad26.COV2.S vaccination and SARS-CoV-2 variants. Study-level points and caveats: Spike-specific responses of CD8+ and CD4+ T cells were reported to display substantial breadth after vaccination. Non-spike TCR breadth was similar in vaccine and placebo recipients. Total T cell responses, in the TCR breadth and depth analyses, may have been underestimated.

This specimen was peripheral blood, taken in a trial of Ad26.COV2.S vaccine versus placebo. The rearrangement links TRBV19 to TRBJ1-1; unclear D gene. The TCR sequence derives from a person between 18 and 59 years old who received the Ad26.COV2.S COVID-19 vaccine or a placebo. CDR3 residues: CASSGRMNTEAFF. The CDR3 nucleotides are TGTGCCAGTAGTGGACGGATGAACACTGAAGCTTTCTTT.